This entry describes one T cell receptor (beta chain). This specimen belongs to a study of blood T cell repertoires in COVID-19. Study background: The cDNA or gDNA used as material had been derived from T cells, B-cell-depleted T cells, or PBMCs.

Sequencing was performed with immunoSEQ multiplex PCR; in TCRdb, only in-frame clones are kept and a portion is missing. The sample records about 210,000 clones, about four fifths being singletons. The sequenced material came from peripheral blood. The TCR was taken from a woman between 50 and 59 years old with acute or convalescent COVID-19.

The CDR3 nucleotides read TGTGCCAGCAGTTTAGGAGGGGGAAGTGGCTACACCTTC. It translates to CASSLGGGSGYTF. The chain couples TRBV12-3 or TRBV12-4 to TRBJ1-2; the D gene is possibly TRBD1 (6 bases). The CDR3 totals 13 residues. Between the trimmed V and J ends, which lost 1 base and 7 bases, there was a span of 10 bases.